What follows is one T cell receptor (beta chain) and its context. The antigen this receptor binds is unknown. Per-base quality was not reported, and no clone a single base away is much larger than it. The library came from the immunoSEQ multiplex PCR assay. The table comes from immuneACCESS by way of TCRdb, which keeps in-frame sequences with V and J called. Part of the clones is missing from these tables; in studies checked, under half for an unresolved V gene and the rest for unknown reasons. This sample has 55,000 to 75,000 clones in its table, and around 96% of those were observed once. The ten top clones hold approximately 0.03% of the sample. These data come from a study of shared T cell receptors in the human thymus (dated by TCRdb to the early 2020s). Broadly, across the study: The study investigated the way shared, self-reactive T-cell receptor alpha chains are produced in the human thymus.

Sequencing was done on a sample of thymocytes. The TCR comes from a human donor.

The CDR3 region reads CASTRGRGGSNQPQHF. The nucleotide sequence is given as TGTGCCAGTACCCGGGGTCGGGGCGGTAGCAATCAGCCCCAGCATTTT. The rearranged segments are TRBV19 and TRBJ1-5; tentative D gene TRBD1, with 5 bases matching. In the germline V gene (reference sequence), CDR1 corresponds to LNHDA and CDR2 to SQIVND. V is shortened by 7 bases, J by 0 bases, and the region joining them spans 16 bases. The CDR3, from cysteine to phenylalanine, totals 16 residues. Just the 48-base CDR3 DNA is kept, in frame starting at base 1. The entire variable domain, with the stretches around the CDR3 drawn from the reference TRBV19 and TRBJ1-5 proteins, is DGGITQSPKYLFRKEGQNVTLSCEQNLNHDAMYWYRQDPGQGLRLIYYSQIVNDFQKGDIAEGYSVSREKKESFPLTVTSAQKNPTAFYLCASTRGRGGSNQPQHFGDGTRLSIL.